This TCR beta chain comes out of a study of spatial heterogeneity in lung cancer. General observations from the study: Blood contained ubiquitous expanded tumor TCRs more at resection than at follow-up.

There are many counts of this clonotype. Its target is unknown. A distinct unique molecular identifier was carried by each TCR cDNA molecule. Each CDR3 protein gets one entry after TCRdb re-called the 5' RACE reads with MiXCR. The sample has under 150,000 distinct CDR3 sequences, 9% to 15% seen once. The time point was: blood at routine non-recurrence follow-up after resection. Whole RNA from tumor, nontumor lung or frozen PBMC was sequenced unsorted. Germline V gene lookup returns CDR1 SGHNT and CDR2 YYREEE (reference sequence). Trimming shortened V by 4 bases and J by 5 bases, and 23 bases separated the two germline ends. The CDR3 has 17 residues.

This chain uses TRBV5-4 with TRBJ2-3, with D possibly TRBD2 on 7 matching bases. The sequencing used PBMCs, collected at follow-up. This TCR came from a male donor with early-stage non-small cell lung cancer. CDR3 region: CASSQGGAYSREDTQYF. Written as DNA, the CDR3 is TGTGCCAGCAGCCAAGGGGGGGCCTACTCCCGGGAAGATACGCAGTATTTT.